These 24 T cell receptor beta chains were all obtained from the same sample, sequenced in a study of T cells after yellow fever vaccination. TCRdb fed the 5' RACE reads into MiXCR, producing one record per CDR3 protein. The table lists 620,000 or so distinct CDR3 sequences, roughly an eighth of them singletons. The sequenced sample was PBMCs, obtained on the day of the yellow fever booster vaccination. The receptors derive from a man aged 25-45 years who received the YFV17D yellow fever vaccine.

The chain carries TRBV5-5 and TRBJ2-1, with D tentatively TRBD1 or TRBD2 (5 bases each). This CDR3 comprises 14 residues. Germline V gene data show CDR1 as SGHKS and CDR2 as YYEKEE (reference sequence). The V gene lost 9 bases and the J gene lost 6 bases, with 19 bases spanning the gap. This CDR3 is CAMGLGLGVNEQFF. As DNA, the CDR3 is TGTGCCATGGGCCTCGGGCTGGGGGTCAATGAGCAGTTCTTC. The full variable domain, its missing parts supplied by reference TRBV5-5 and TRBJ2-1, is DAGVTQSPTHLIKTRGQQVTLRCSPISGHKSVSWYQQVLGQGPQFIFQYYEKEERGRGNFPDRFSARQFPNYSSELNVNALLLGDSALYLCAMGLGLGVNEQFFGPGTRLTVL.

This clonotype was detected only a few times. The chain recombines TRBV20-1 with TRBJ1-2; TRBD1 might be the D (6 bases). CDR1 is DFQATT and CDR2 is SNEGSKA in the germline V gene (reference sequence). Trimming pared 5 bases from V and 5 bases from J, leaving 18 bases between. The CDR3 is 14 amino acids. The CDR3 protein is CSAPRGGGGYGYTF. CDR3 nucleotide sequence: TGCAGTGCTCCCAGGGGAGGTGGGGGTTATGGCTACACCTTC.

V usage is TRBV27 and J usage is TRBJ2-7; possibly TRBD1 for D (6 bases). The CDR3 has 14 amino acids. From germline, CDR1 is MNHEY and CDR2 SMNVEV (reference sequence). V lost 5 bases and J lost 1, with 12 bases in between. Here the CDR3 reads CASSKRDTSYEQYF. CDR3 nucleotides: TGTGCCAGCAGTAAACGGGACACATCCTACGAGCAGTACTTC.

J is TRBJ2-1 and V is TRBV7-9, with a weak D call TRBD1 (5 bases). Germline CDR1 and CDR2: SEHNR and FQNEAQ (reference sequence). Trimming removed 5 bases from V and 0 bases from J, with 14 bases in between. The CDR3 is 16 residues long. The CDR3 DNA reads as TGTGCCAGCAGCCCCCCTAGACAGAGCTCCTACAATGAGCAGTTCTTC. This sequence encodes CASSPPRQSSYNEQFF. The entire variable domain, with the rest obtained from reference TRBV7-9 and TRBJ2-1, is as follows: DTGVSQNPRHKITKRGQNVTFRCDPISEHNRLYWYRQTLGQGPEFLTYFQNEAQLEKSRLLSDRFSAERPKGSFSTLEIQRTEQGDSAMYLCASSPPRQSSYNEQFFGPGTRLTVL.

The chain employs TRBV12-3 or TRBV12-4 and TRBJ2-7, with unresolved D. V dropped 2 bases and J dropped 6 bases, with 11 bases sitting between them. The CDR3 covers 13 residues. The CDR3 region has the DNA TGTGCCAGCAGTTTAAGCTCCGCCCGCGAGCAGTACTTC. It encodes CASSLSSAREQYF.

This clonotype has just one count. J is TRBJ2-6 and V is TRBV29-1; 13 positions agree with TRBD2. V lost 6 bases and J lost 2; bases outside the gene matches: 1. CDR1 and CDR2 (germline): SQVTM, ANQGSEA. This CDR3 is built from 15 residues. CDR3 sequence (DNA): TGCAGCGTACTAGCGGGAGGGGCTGGGGCCAACGTCCTGACTTTC. Protein sequence: CSVLAGGAGANVLTF. The variable domain in full, completed from reference TRBV29-1 and TRBJ2-6, reads SAVISQKPSRDICQRGTSLTIQCQVDSQVTMMFWYRQQPGQSLTLIATANQGSEATYESGFVIDKFPISRPNLTFSTLTVSNMSPEDSSIYLCSVLAGGAGANVLTFGAGSRLTVL.

This clonotype has more than one count but fewer than ten. The V and J genes are TRBV20-1 and TRBJ2-7; D gene uncertain. The CDR3 extends over 12 amino acids. CDR1 is DFQATT, CDR2 SNEGSKA, per germline (reference sequence). The ends were cut back, 2 bases at V and 3 bases at J, with 8 bases in the middle. The CDR3 nucleotides read TGCAGTGCTAGACTTGAAGACTACGAGCAGTACTTC. Encoded protein: CSARLEDYEQYF.

The chain is built from TRBV20-1 and TRBJ1-5, with TRBD1 as a possible D gene (6 bases). The CDR3 sequence is 16 residues long. V lost 7 bases and J 3 bases, leaving 22 bases between the germline ends. Germline assignment: CDR1 DFQATT and CDR2 SNEGSKA (reference sequence). The CDR3 loop reads CSEREGVAPNNQPQHF. For the CDR3, the DNA is TGCAGTGAGCGTGAGGGGGTGGCTCCGAACAATCAGCCCCAGCATTTT.

The CDR3 DNA is TGCAGTGCTAGAGTAGGGGATGAGCAGTTCTTC. This sequence encodes CSARVGDEQFF. This sequence joins TRBV20-1 and TRBJ2-1; the D gene is possibly TRBD1 (5 bases). Germline assignment: CDR1 DFQATT and CDR2 SNEGSKA (reference sequence). CDR3 length equals 11 residues. Trimming took 1 base from V and 8 from J, leaving 6 bases between them.

The gene calls are TRBV6-2 or TRBV6-3 and TRBJ2-2; D is uncertain. The CDR3 is 15 residues long. Germline V gene sequence: CDR1 MNHEY, CDR2 SVGEGT. V lost 7 bases, J lost 1 base, and 13 bases lay in between. The CDR3 sequence is CASTDSFGNTGELFF. CDR3 nucleotides: TGTGCCAGCACTGACTCATTCGGGAACACCGGGGAGCTGTTTTTT.

This chain joins TRBV7-2 and TRBJ2-3; no clear D. V was trimmed by 2 bases and J by 3 bases, leaving 12 bases between them. The CDR3 loop spans 15 amino acids. In germline, CDR1 is SGHTA, CDR2 FQGNSA. The CDR3 spells CASSLWGLGTDTQYF. CDR3 nucleotides: TGTGCCAGCAGCTTATGGGGTCTGGGGACAGATACGCAGTATTTT.

This chain joins TRBV20-1 and TRBJ1-5; 7 nucleotides match TRBD1. Germline values: CDR1 DFQATT, CDR2 SNEGSKA (reference sequence). The J segment lost 2 bases and the V segment lost 6 bases, leaving 4 bases of the junction unmatched. This CDR3 contains 13 residues. The CDR3 DNA reads TGCAGTGCCCATACAGGGGGCAATCAGCCCCAGCATTTT. This sequence encodes CSAHTGGNQPQHF.

This clonotype turned up a few times. J is TRBJ2-3 and V is TRBV5-1; no firm D call. The CDR3 totals 13 residues. V was clipped by 6 bases and J by 4 bases, with 12 bases between them. Germline V gene data show CDR1 as SGHRS and CDR2 as YFSETQ. CDR3 coding DNA: TGCGCCAGCACTCGAGGTGGGCCAGATACGCAGTATTTT. This encodes CASTRGGPDTQYF.

This clonotype was observed a handful of times. V usage is TRBV30 and J usage is TRBJ1-5, with D tentatively TRBD1 (5 bases). The CDR3 sequence is 12 residues long. CDR1 GTSNPN and CDR2 SVGIG come from the germline V gene (reference sequence). V lost 1 base to trimming and J lost 6 bases, with 7 bases between them. In DNA form, the CDR3 reads TGTGCCTGGAGTGCCGGGGCTCAGCCCCAGCATTTT. Protein: CAWSAGAQPQHF.

CDR3 sequence: CASSLPYYEQFF. CDR3 DNA sequence: TGTGCCAGCAGCTTACCGTATTATGAGCAGTTCTTC. The J gene is TRBJ2-1, the V gene TRBV7-2; D is unresolved. From germline, CDR1 is SGHTA and CDR2 FQGNSA. This CDR3 comprises 12 residues. Trimming took 2 bases from V and 8 from J, leaving 7 bases between them.

The chain uses TRBV20-1 and TRBJ2-7; a weak D match, TRBD2 (5 bases). The CDR3 totals 14 residues. Trimming took off 5 bases at V and 3 bases at J, with 17 bases between the two ends. The germline V gene encodes CDR1 DFQATT and CDR2 SNEGSKA (reference sequence). The CDR3 region is CSAPTSGAVYEQYF. The DNA for the CDR3 is TGCAGTGCTCCAACGAGCGGCGCCGTCTACGAGCAGTACTTC.

This clonotype occurred a few times. V is TRBV6-5 and J is TRBJ2-7; D is perhaps TRBD2 (6 bases). The CDR3 extends over 12 amino acids. The V gene lost 3 bases and the J gene lost 6 bases, with 9 bases spanning the gap. The germline CDR1 and CDR2 sequences are MNHEY and SVGAGI. The chain's CDR3 is CASSYWGGEQYF. The CDR3 coding sequence is TGTGCCAGCAGTTATTGGGGAGGCGAGCAGTACTTC.

This clonotype was recorded a few times. CDR3 protein: CASSLESGEQYF. The CDR3 DNA sequence: TGTGCCAGCAGCTTAGAGTCCGGCGAGCAGTACTTC. The chain uses TRBV7-6 and TRBJ2-7; D gene uncertain. V was pared by 1 base and J by 6 bases, with 7 bases between. The CDR3 length is 12 residues. CDR1 and CDR2 from the germline V gene are SGHVS and FNYEAQ.

This clonotype occurred a few times. V gene TRBV7-2 combines with J gene TRBJ1-5; unclear D gene. The CDR3 has 13 residues. Germline CDR1 and CDR2: SGHTA and FQGNSA. Trimming stripped 3 bases from V and 5 bases from J, with 8 bases between. The CDR3 is CASSFRTDQPQHF. The DNA for the CDR3 is TGTGCCAGCAGCTTTCGGACGGATCAGCCCCAGCATTTT.

The chain employs TRBV10-1 and TRBJ2-7; D possibly corresponds to TRBD2 (6 bases). The CDR3 has 14 amino acids. From germline, CDR1 is WNHNN and CDR2 SYGVQD (reference sequence). Deletions cut 0 bases from V and 7 bases from J, with 13 bases between. The CDR3 DNA reads TGCGCCAGCAGTGAGTCGAGCGGGCGAGGGGAGCAGTACTTC. It codes for CASSESSGRGEQYF.

V usage is TRBV12-3 or TRBV12-4 and J usage is TRBJ1-3; a weak D match, TRBD1 (6 bases). Trimming shortened V by 0 bases and J by 0 bases, and 12 bases separated the two germline ends. The length of the CDR3 is 17 residues. The CDR3: CASSLAMTGRSGNTIYF. CDR3 nucleotides: TGTGCCAGCAGTTTAGCTATGACAGGACGCTCTGGAAACACCATATATTTT.

The chain links TRBV6-2 or TRBV6-3 to TRBJ2-2, with D possibly called TRBD1 or TRBD2 (5 bases each). The germline V gene encodes CDR1 MNHEY and CDR2 SVGEGT. Trimming took off 6 bases at V and 4 bases at J, with 9 bases between the two ends. CDR3 length: 13 amino acids. The DNA for the CDR3 is TGTGCCAGCAGGGGGGATTTCACCGGGGAGCTGTTTTTT. Amino acid sequence: CASRGDFTGELFF.

A few counts support this clonotype. The rearrangement uses TRBV6-1 and TRBJ2-1, with D possibly being TRBD2 (7 bases). The CDR3 has 15 amino acids. Germline loops: CDR1 MNHNS, CDR2 SASEGT. Trimming took 6 bases from V and 0 from J, leaving 12 bases between them. The CDR3 DNA sequence: TGTGCCAGCAGGGAGGGAGGGGGCTCCTACAATGAGCAGTTCTTC. It translates to CASREGGGSYNEQFF.

This clonotype was detected a few times. The chain joins TRBV4-3 to TRBJ2-2; D is unclear. Germline V gives CDR1 LGHNA, CDR2 YSLEER. V was trimmed by 0 bases and J by 6 bases, leaving 8 bases between them. The CDR3 loop spans 14 amino acids. CDR3 sequence (DNA): TGCGCCAGCAGCCAAGATCCGGGTCCCGGGGAGCTGTTTTTT. Amino acid sequence: CASSQDPGPGELFF.